A single sample gave rise to the 22 T cell receptor beta chains below, sequenced in a study of cytomegalovirus exposure and HLA in healthy donors (dated by TCRdb to about 2017). The library was prepared using the immunoSEQ multiplex PCR assay. For the multiplex PCR, a mixture combining 60 forward primers for TCR Vbeta segments and 13 reverse primers for TCR Jbeta segments was used. Here the immuneACCESS table is served through TCRdb, limited to in-frame sequences with V and J called. Missing clones are a known gap in these copies; in checked studies unresolved V genes cover under half, and the rest lacks a known reason. The sample table records about 110,000 clones; around 77% of these occur just once. Roughly 5% of the sample is in the top ten clones. The specimen sequenced was PBMCs. The receptor set was obtained from a woman aged 25 to 39 in good health and CMV-seropositive.

This clone has more than one count but fewer than ten. The chain links TRBV7-9 to TRBJ2-3; TRBD1 aligns across 8 bases. With 3 bases clipped from V and 0 bases from J, the junction kept 2 bases outside the gene matches. The germline gives CDR1 SEHNR, CDR2 FQNEAQ (reference sequence). The CDR3 loop spans 15 amino acids. CDR3 DNA sequence: TGTGCCAGCAGCTTCGGACAGGGCAGCACAGATACGCAGTATTTT. It yields the protein CASSFGQGSTDTQYF.

This clone showed up just a few times. This chain connects TRBV7-9 to TRBJ1-2; TRBD1 agrees at 7 bases. The germline gives CDR1 SEHNR, CDR2 FQNEAQ (reference sequence). Trimming at V came to 5 bases and at J to 0 bases, leaving 12 bases not matched to a gene. The CDR3 loop spans 17 amino acids. The CDR3 DNA is TGTGCCAGCAGCCTGTCGGGACAGACTGTCGCTAACTATGGCTACACCTTC. Translating gives CASSLSGQTVANYGYTF.

The chain employs TRBV2 and TRBJ1-1, with 7 bases matching TRBD1. The CDR3 sequence is 14 residues long. The V segment lost 5 bases and the J segment 5 bases; nucleotides outside the gene matches: 8. The germline gives CDR1 SNHLY, CDR2 FYNNEI. CDR3: CASSSVTGQTEAFF. Written as DNA, the CDR3 is TGTGCCAGCAGTAGCGTGACAGGGCAGACTGAAGCTTTCTTT. Using reference TRBV2 and TRBJ1-1 for the parts outside the CDR3, the full variable domain is EPEVTQTPSHQVTQMGQEVILRCVPISNHLYFYWYRQILGQKVEFLVSFYNNEISEKSEIFDDQFSVERPDGSNFTLKIRSTKLEDSAMYFCASSSVTGQTEAFFGQGTRLTVV.

The chain links TRBV10-3 to TRBJ2-2; D ambiguous. The CDR3 extends over 15 amino acids. Germline CDR1 and CDR2: ENHRY and SYGVKD. Deletions cut 3 bases from V and 3 bases from J, with 11 bases between. CDR3 nucleotide sequence: TGTGCCATCAGTGAATCCAGGTCCGACACCGGGGAGCTGTTTTTT. As protein: CAISESRSDTGELFF.

Written as DNA, the CDR3 is TGTGCCATCCGGGACAGGGACTACGAGCAGTACTTC. It yields the protein CAIRDRDYEQYF. The chain combines TRBV10-3 with TRBJ2-7; 9 bases line up with TRBD1. CDR3 length: 12 residues. The germline gives CDR1 ENHRY, CDR2 SYGVKD. The J segment lost 3 bases and the V segment lost 8 bases, leaving 2 bases of the junction unmatched.

The rearrangement uses TRBV7-9 and TRBJ1-1, with a tentative D call TRBD1 (5 bases). The V end was cut by 4 bases, the J end by 10 bases, with 19 bases between. CDR3 size: 14 residues. CDR1 SEHNR and CDR2 FQNEAQ come from the germline V gene (reference sequence). The CDR3 sequence is CASSSRQTAIGAFF. CDR3 in DNA: TGTGCCAGCAGCTCCCGACAGACGGCCATAGGAGCTTTCTTT.

The rearrangement uses TRBV5-6 and TRBJ1-6; weak D call: TRBD1 (6 bases). Trimming pared 2 bases from V and 7 bases from J, leaving 10 bases between. This CDR3 has 14 residues. Germline values: CDR1 SGHDT, CDR2 YYEEEE. The CDR3 region is CASSFRGLNSPLHF. The CDR3 coding sequence is TGTGCCAGCAGCTTCAGGGGTCTGAATTCACCCCTCCACTTT.

In regard to this clone: The junction departs from germline at one end; a sequencing error may be responsible. The J gene is TRBJ2-7, the V gene TRBV7-9; a weak D match, TRBD2 (6 bases). CDR3 length equals 12 residues. The germline CDR1 and CDR2 sequences are SEHNR and FQNEAQ (reference sequence). CDR3 nucleotide sequence: TGTTCCAGCGCGGCGGGGAACTACGAGCAGTACTTC. It codes for CSSAAGNYEQYF.

The chain carries TRBV4-1 and TRBJ2-5; 9 bases align to TRBD2. Trimming removed 8 bases from V and 0 bases from J; junction bases left unmatched: 13. The CDR3 has 17 amino acids. Germline V CDR1 and CDR2: MGHRA, YSYEKL. The CDR3 DNA reads as TGCGCCAGCGGAGCTAGCGGGACCAAAGAACACCAAGAGACCCAGTACTTC. It codes for CASGASGTKEHQETQYF.

CDR3 DNA: TGTGCCAGTAGTACCCCCGGGACAGGGACCTGGGACGATCAGCCCCAGCATTTT. Encoded protein: CASSTPGTGTWDDQPQHF. The genes are TRBV19 and TRBJ1-5, with 9 bases aligning to TRBD1. Germline V gene lookup returns CDR1 LNHDA and CDR2 SQIVND (reference sequence). This CDR3 is 18 amino acids long. The V gene end was trimmed by 4 bases and the J gene end by 5 bases; junction bases not matched to a gene: 15.

The V call is TRBV5-1, the J call TRBJ2-7, with D maybe TRBD1 (5 bases). The CDR3 totals 14 residues. Germline V gene data show CDR1 as SGHRS and CDR2 as YFSETQ. Deletions cut 1 base from V and 2 bases from J, with 10 bases between. The DNA of the CDR3 is TGCGCCAGCAGCTTGAAGACAGATACCTACGAGCAGTACTTC. Residues: CASSLKTDTYEQYF.

This clone was observed a few times. The chain couples TRBV5-1 to TRBJ2-3, with a weak D call TRBD2 (6 bases). The germline V gene encodes CDR1 SGHRS and CDR2 YFSETQ. Between the trimmed V and J ends, which lost 4 bases and 5 bases, there was a span of 17 bases. This CDR3 is built from 15 residues. The CDR3 is CASSPLAGRIDTQYF. The CDR3 DNA sequence: TGCGCCAGCAGCCCCCTGGCGGGGCGGATAGATACGCAGTATTTT.

This clone was counted between two and nine times. The rearrangement links TRBV5-1 to TRBJ1-1; D gene ambiguous. Germline V lookup: CDR1 SGHRS, CDR2 YFSETQ. The CDR3 consists of 13 residues. V was cut by 0 bases and J by 4 bases, with 7 bases left in between. The CDR3 here is CASSLERGTEAFF. The DNA for the CDR3 is TGCGCCAGCAGCTTGGAGCGGGGCACTGAAGCTTTCTTT. The complete variable domain, with remaining parts taken from reference TRBV5-1 and TRBJ1-1, reads KAGVTQTPRYLIKTRGQQVTLSCSPISGHRSVSWYQQTPGQGLQFLFEYFSETQRNKGNFPGRFSGRQFSNSRSEMNVSTLELGDSALYLCASSLERGTEAFFGQGTRLTVV.

The genes are TRBV18 and TRBJ1-5, with D unclear. In germline, CDR1 is KGHSH, CDR2 LQKENI. The V gene lost 3 bases and the J gene lost 4 bases, with 4 bases spanning the gap. The CDR3 consists of 12 residues. The CDR3 here is CASSPQNQPQHF. The CDR3 nucleotides read TGTGCCAGCTCACCTCAGAATCAGCCCCAGCATTTT.

This chain links TRBV30 with TRBJ2-7; perhaps TRBD1 as D (5 bases). The CDR3 consists of 14 residues. V was cut by 7 bases and J by 6 bases, with 22 bases left in between. CDR1 and CDR2 (germline): GTSNPN, SVGIG (reference sequence). The CDR3 bases are TGTGCCTCGACCACTCACAGGCGAGGCTCCGAGCAGTACTTC. This codes for CASTTHRRGSEQYF.

This clone has more than one count but fewer than ten. This chain uses TRBV19 with TRBJ1-1; 7 bases match TRBD1. The CDR3 totals 16 residues. Losses at the gene ends were 7 bases for V and 6 bases for J; bases not matched to a gene: 17. Germline loops: CDR1 LNHDA, CDR2 SQIVND (reference sequence). The CDR3 nucleotides are TGTGCCAGTACGTACGAGCCCCGGGCAGGGGGGCCTGAAGCTTTCTTT. Residues: CASTYEPRAGGPEAFF. Drawing the rest from reference TRBV19 and TRBJ1-1, the complete variable domain is DGGITQSPKYLFRKEGQNVTLSCEQNLNHDAMYWYRQDPGQGLRLIYYSQIVNDFQKGDIAEGYSVSREKKESFPLTVTSAQKNPTAFYLCASTYEPRAGGPEAFFGQGTRLTVV.

This clone was counted a single time. The J gene is TRBJ1-2, the V gene TRBV7-4; 8 bases are shared with TRBD1. V gave up 3 bases and J gave up 4 bases; unmatched junction bases: 4. The CDR3 contains 14 residues. Germline lookup yields CDR1 SGHVT and CDR2 SQSDAQ. The CDR3 loop is CASSFPRGLYGYTF. The DNA for the CDR3 is TGTGCCAGCAGCTTTCCCAGGGGGCTCTATGGCTACACCTTC. Full variable domain (missing parts from reference TRBV7-4 and TRBJ1-2): GAGVSQSPRYKVAKRGRDVALRCDSISGHVTLYWYRQTLGQGSEVLTYSQSDAQRDKSGRPSGRFSAERPERSVSTLKIQRTEQGDSAVYLCASSFPRGLYGYTFGSGTRLTVV.

The chain couples TRBV4-1 to TRBJ1-3, with a tentative D call TRBD1 (6 bases). Germline values: CDR1 MGHRA, CDR2 YSYEKL. CDR3 size: 19 residues. The ends were cut back, 0 bases at V and 0 bases at J, with 18 bases in the middle. CDR3 amino acids: CASSQDSRRRDNSGNTIYF. In DNA form, the CDR3 reads TGCGCCAGCAGCCAAGACAGTAGACGTCGGGACAACTCTGGAAACACCATATATTTT.

The gene calls are TRBV29-1 and TRBJ1-1; TRBD1 aligns across 12 bases. The J segment lost 6 bases and the V segment lost 6 bases, leaving 8 bases of the junction unmatched. Germline V gene sequence: CDR1 SQVTM, CDR2 ANQGSEA. The CDR3 loop spans 14 amino acids. The CDR3 nucleotides are TGCAGCGTGATTCGGGACAGGGGGCCGGCTGAAGCTTTCTTT. Its translation: CSVIRDRGPAEAFF.

The CDR3: CASSYSLLGAGGQYF. CDR3 bases: TGTGCCAGCAGTTACTCGTTGCTGGGGGCGGGGGGGCAGTACTTC. The rearrangement joins TRBV6-5 to TRBJ2-7, with TRBD2 matching 8 bases. There are 15 residues in the CDR3. Germline loops: CDR1 MNHEY, CDR2 SVGAGI. With V trimmed by 0 bases and J by 9 bases, 10 bases remained unmatched.

The genes are TRBV12-5 and TRBJ2-7; possibly TRBD2 for D (6 bases). Trimming left V 6 bases short and J 2 bases short, with 11 bases between. CDR1 LGHNT and CDR2 FRNRAP come from the germline V gene. The CDR3 is made up of 13 amino acids. This chain's CDR3 is CASGPSAAYEQYF. The CDR3, as DNA: TGTGCTAGTGGCCCTAGCGCCGCCTACGAGCAGTACTTC.

The J gene is TRBJ1-3, the V gene TRBV6-1; D is perhaps TRBD1 (5 bases). Per germline, CDR1 MNHNS and CDR2 SASEGT. Deletions cut 1 base from V and 4 bases from J, with 11 bases between. This CDR3 has 15 residues. The CDR3 region has the DNA TGTGCCAGCAGTGAAGATCAGGGTAGGGGAAACACCATATATTTT. It yields the protein CASSEDQGRGNTIYF.